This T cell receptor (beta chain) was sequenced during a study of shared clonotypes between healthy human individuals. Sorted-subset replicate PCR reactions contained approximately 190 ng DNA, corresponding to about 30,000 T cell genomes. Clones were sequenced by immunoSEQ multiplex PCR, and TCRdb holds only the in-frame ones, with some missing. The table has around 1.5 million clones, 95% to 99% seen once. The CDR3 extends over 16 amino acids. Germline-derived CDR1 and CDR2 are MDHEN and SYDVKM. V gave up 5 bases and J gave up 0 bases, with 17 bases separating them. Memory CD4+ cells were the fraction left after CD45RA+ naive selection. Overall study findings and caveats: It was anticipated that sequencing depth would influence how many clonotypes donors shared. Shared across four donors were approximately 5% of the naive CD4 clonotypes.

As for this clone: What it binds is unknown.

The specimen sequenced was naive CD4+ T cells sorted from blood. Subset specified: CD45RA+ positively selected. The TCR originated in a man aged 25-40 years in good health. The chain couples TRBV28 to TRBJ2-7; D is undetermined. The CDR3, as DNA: TGTGCCAGCAGTCCCTATCGGTCAGGAAGCTCCTACGAGCAGTACTTC. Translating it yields CASSPYRSGSSYEQYF.